This T cell receptor (beta chain) is drawn from a study of T-cell reconstitution after alpha-beta-depleted transplantation in children. This clonotype was counted many times. Antigen unknown. Study-wide findings and caveats: High day-60 TCRbeta diversity in some patients came from surviving recipient T cells and thymic progenitors.

Unique molecular identifiers were built into the TCRbeta library. TCRdb used MiXCR to reprocess the PCR reads, holding one entry per CDR3 protein. In the table there are around 490,000 distinct CDR3 sequences, about an eighth of which are singletons. The germline V gene has CDR1 KGHSH and CDR2 LQKENI. The CDR3 covers 15 residues. V lost 4 bases and J 3 bases, leaving 16 bases between the germline ends. The sequenced sample was PBMCs, mostly from graft donor cells, obtained 180 days after TCRalphabeta/CD19-depleted stem cell transplant. V is TRBV18 and J is TRBJ2-7; D not certain. The sequence came from a female patient aged 2 to 10 who had a stem cell transplant for aplastic anemia, so the T cells may come from the graft donor. The CDR3, as DNA: TGTGCCAGCTCACTCTCCCCAGGATCCGGCTACGAGCAGTACGTC. It translates to CASSLSPGSGYEQYV.